This is a list of T cell receptor beta chains from one sample in a study of blood T cell repertoires in COVID-19. The repertoire was sequenced with immunoSEQ multiplex PCR; TCRdb's copy has only in-frame clones and lacks some. The table lists approximately 250,000 clones, about 81% of them singletons. The sequenced sample was PBMCs or T cells enriched from blood (not recorded which). All receptors derive from a man aged 30 to 39 with acute COVID-19. CDR3s leave out the opening cysteine and the closing phenylalanine or tryptophan. D genes are given only for firm matches. The size entry is marked missing in some rows and otherwise reads once, few, many or a size class.

v_call	clone_size	d_call	j_call	cdr3_aa
TRBV11-2	.	TRBD1	TRBJ1-1	ASSLETGAGAF
TRBV19	.	TRBD2	TRBJ2-1	ATGTTYNEQF
TRBV5-1	.	TRBD1	TRBJ2-3	ASSPGQPTDTQY
TRBV14	few	.	TRBJ1-1	ASSQDVRMSF
TRBV28	.	TRBD1	TRBJ2-2	ATVDRGLYTGELF
TRBV6-4	.	.	TRBJ2-6	ASSTVAGANVLT
TRBV10-1	.	TRBD1	TRBJ2-2	ASSESRIGTGGTGELF
TRBV24-1	.	TRBD1	TRBJ1-5	ATSARDRGYNQPQH
TRBV24-1	.	.	TRBJ2-3	ATSEGRASTDTQY
TRBV7-9	.	TRBD2	TRBJ2-1	ASSFTPGLADYNEQF
TRBV19	.	.	TRBJ1-1	ASSIHRQPQNTEAF
TRBV27	.	.	TRBJ1-2	ASRPGGANYGYT
TRBV9	.	TRBD2	TRBJ2-1	ASSVEGLAVTYNEQF
TRBV7-6	.	.	TRBJ1-2	ASSLAPNSRYGYT
TRBV6-4	few	TRBD2	TRBJ2-1	ASSEAGGYNEQF
TRBV29-1	.	.	TRBJ1-1	SVRDKKAF
TRBV29-1	.	.	TRBJ2-2	SGSYPNTGELF
TRBV10-3	.	TRBD1	TRBJ1-6	AVGTGVNNSPLH
TRBV7-8	.	.	TRBJ2-3	ASSLVVGHTSTDTQY
TRBV4-2	.	TRBD2	TRBJ2-1	ASSQDPGGEQF
TRBV19	.	TRBD1	TRBJ1-4	ASGKTGTNEKLF
TRBV29-1	.	.	TRBJ2-3	SVKARGRTDTQY
TRBV28	once	.	TRBJ1-1	ASRFLIGTEAF
TRBV6-4	.	.	TRBJ1-2	ASRDDLGYGYT
TRBV6-5	.	.	TRBJ1-1	ASFRGVNTEAF
TRBV11-3	once	.	TRBJ1-1	ASSLGVQGFTEAF
TRBV7-9	.	.	TRBJ1-1	ASSLEQGNTEAF
TRBV6-2/TRBV6-3	.	.	TRBJ1-1	ASSDALGGVEAF
TRBV19	once	.	TRBJ1-2	ASSIDHRVRGYT
TRBV7-6	.	TRBD1	TRBJ1-1	ASSLGTGTANTEAF
TRBV19	.	.	TRBJ1-1	ASTLQGTNTEAF
TRBV9	.	.	TRBJ2-3	ASSHPRGTGTDTQY
TRBV11-2	.	.	TRBJ2-2	ASSSQGVTGELF
TRBV6-5	.	TRBD1	TRBJ1-4	AGRQGVEKLF